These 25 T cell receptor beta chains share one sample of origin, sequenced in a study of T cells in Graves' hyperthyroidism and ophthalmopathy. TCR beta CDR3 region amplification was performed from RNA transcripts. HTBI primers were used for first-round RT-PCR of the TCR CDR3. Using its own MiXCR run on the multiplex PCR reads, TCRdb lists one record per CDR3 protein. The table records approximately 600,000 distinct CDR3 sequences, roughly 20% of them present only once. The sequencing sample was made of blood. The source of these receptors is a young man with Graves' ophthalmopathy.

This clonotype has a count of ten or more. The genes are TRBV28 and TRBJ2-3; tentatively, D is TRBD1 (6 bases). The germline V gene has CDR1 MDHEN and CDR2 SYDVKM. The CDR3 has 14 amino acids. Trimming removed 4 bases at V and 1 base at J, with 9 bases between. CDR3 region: CASSSDRGTDTQYF. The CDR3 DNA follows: TGTGCCAGCAGTTCGGACAGAGGCACAGATACGCAGTATTTT.

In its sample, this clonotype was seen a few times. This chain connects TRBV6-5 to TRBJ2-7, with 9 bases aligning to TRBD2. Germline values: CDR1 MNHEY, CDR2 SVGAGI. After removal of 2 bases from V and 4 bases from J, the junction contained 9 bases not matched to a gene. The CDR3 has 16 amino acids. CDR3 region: CASSYRREGLVYEQYF. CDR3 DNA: TGTGCCAGCAGTTACCGGCGGGAGGGCCTCGTATACGAGCAGTACTTC.

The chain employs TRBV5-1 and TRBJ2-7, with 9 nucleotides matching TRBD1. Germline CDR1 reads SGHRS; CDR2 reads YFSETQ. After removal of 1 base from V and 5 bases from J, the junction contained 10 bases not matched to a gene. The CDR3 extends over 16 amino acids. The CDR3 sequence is CASSLMGTGQGHEQYF. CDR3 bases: TGCGCCAGCAGCTTGATGGGGACGGGACAGGGCCACGAGCAGTACTTC.

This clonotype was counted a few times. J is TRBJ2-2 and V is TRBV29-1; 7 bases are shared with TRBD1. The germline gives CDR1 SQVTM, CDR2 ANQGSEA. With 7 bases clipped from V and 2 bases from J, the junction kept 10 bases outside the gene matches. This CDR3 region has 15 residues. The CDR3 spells CSAETGTDNTGELFF. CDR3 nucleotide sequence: TGCAGCGCCGAGACAGGGACGGACAACACCGGGGAGCTGTTTTTT.

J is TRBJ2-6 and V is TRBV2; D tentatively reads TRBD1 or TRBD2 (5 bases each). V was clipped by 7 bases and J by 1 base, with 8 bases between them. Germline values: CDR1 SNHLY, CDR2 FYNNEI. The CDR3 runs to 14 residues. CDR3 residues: CASKGSSGANVLTF. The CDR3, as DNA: TGTGCCAGCAAGGGGAGTTCTGGGGCCAACGTCCTGACTTTC.

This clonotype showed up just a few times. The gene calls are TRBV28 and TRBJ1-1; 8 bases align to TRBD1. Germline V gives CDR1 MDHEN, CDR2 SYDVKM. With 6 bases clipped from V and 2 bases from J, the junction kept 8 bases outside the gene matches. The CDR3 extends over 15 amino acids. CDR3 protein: CASREQGGENTEAFF. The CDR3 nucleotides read TGTGCCAGCAGGGAACAGGGGGGGGAAAACACTGAAGCTTTCTTT.

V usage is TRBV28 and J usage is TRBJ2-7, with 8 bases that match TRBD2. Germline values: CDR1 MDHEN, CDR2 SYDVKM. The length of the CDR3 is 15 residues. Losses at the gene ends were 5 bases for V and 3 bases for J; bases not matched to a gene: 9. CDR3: CASSEGSGRLYEQYF. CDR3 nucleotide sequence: TGTGCCAGCAGTGAGGGCAGCGGGAGACTCTACGAGCAGTACTTC.

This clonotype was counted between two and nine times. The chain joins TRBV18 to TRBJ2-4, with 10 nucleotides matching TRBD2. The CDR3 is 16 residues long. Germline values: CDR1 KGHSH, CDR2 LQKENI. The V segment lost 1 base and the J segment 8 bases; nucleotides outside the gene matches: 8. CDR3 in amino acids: CASSPRLAGDEDIQYF. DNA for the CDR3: TGTGCCAGCTCACCACGGCTAGCGGGAGATGAGGACATTCAGTACTTC.

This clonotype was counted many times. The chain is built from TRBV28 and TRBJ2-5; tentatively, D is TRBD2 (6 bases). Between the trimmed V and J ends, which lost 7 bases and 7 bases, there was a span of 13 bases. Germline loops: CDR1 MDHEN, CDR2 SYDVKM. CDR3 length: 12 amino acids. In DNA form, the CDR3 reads TGTGCCAGCAAAACGGGAGAGGTGACCCAGTACTTC. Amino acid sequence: CASKTGEVTQYF. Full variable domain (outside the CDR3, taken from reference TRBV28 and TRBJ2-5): DVKVTQSSRYLVKRTGEKVFLECVQDMDHENMFWYRQDPGLGLRLIYFSYDVKMKEKGDIPEGYSVSREKKERFSLILESASTNQTSMYLCASKTGEVTQYFGPGTRLLVL.

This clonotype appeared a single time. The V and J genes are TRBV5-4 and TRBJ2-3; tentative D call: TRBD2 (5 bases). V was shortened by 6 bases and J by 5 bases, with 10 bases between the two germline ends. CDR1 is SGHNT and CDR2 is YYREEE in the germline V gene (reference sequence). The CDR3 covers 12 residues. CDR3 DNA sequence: TGTGCCAGCAATTCACTAGAAGATACGCAGTATTTT. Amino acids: CASNSLEDTQYF.

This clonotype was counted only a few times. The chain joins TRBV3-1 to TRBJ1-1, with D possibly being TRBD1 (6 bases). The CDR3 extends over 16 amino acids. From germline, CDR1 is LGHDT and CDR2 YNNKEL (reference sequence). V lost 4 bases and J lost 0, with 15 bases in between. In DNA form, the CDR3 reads TGTGCCAGCAGCCGCCAAGGGCAGGGGATGAACACTGAAGCTTTCTTT. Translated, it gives CASSRQGQGMNTEAFF.

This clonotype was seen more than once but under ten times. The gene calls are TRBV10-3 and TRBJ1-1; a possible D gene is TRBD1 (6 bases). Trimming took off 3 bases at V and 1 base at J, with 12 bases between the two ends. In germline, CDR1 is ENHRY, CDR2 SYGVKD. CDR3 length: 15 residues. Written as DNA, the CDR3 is TGTGCCATCAGTGATACGACAGGACCGAACACTGAAGCTTTCTTT. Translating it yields CAISDTTGPNTEAFF.

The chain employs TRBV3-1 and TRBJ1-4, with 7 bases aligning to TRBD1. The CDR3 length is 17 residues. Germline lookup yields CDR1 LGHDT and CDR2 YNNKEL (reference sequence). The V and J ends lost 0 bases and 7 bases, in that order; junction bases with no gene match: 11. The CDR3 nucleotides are TGTGCCAGCAGCCAAGATGTAAGACAGGGACGTTTTGAAAAACTGTTTTTT. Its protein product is CASSQDVRQGRFEKLFF.

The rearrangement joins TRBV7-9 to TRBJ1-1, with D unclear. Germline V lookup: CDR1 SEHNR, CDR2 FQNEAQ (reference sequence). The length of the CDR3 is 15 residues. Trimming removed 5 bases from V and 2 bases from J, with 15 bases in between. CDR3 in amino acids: CASSRKLDLNTEAFF. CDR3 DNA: TGTGCCAGCAGCCGTAAGTTAGACTTAAACACTGAAGCTTTCTTT.

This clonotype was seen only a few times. Written as DNA, the CDR3 is TGTGCCATTGGGACAGGGAGTTCCAGCACAGATACGCAGTATTTT. Protein product: CAIGTGSSSTDTQYF. The V call is TRBV28, the J call TRBJ2-3, with TRBD1 identical over 9 bases. The CDR3 extends over 15 amino acids. The V gene's germline CDR1 is MDHEN and CDR2 SYDVKM. The junction had 8 bases not matched to a gene; V was cut back by 10 bases and J by 0 bases. The complete variable domain, with remaining parts taken from reference TRBV28 and TRBJ2-3, reads DVKVTQSSRYLVKRTGEKVFLECVQDMDHENMFWYRQDPGLGLRLIYFSYDVKMKEKGDIPEGYSVSREKKERFSLILESASTNQTSMYLCAIGTGSSSTDTQYFGPGTRLTVL.

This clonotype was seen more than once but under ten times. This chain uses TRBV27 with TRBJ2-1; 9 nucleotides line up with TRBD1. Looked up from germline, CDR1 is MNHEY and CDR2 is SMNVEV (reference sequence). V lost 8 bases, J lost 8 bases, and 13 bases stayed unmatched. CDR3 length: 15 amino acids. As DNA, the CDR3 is TGTGCCAGCTCCTGGTTGACAGGGGGGGGCCATGAGCAGTTCTTC. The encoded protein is CASSWLTGGGHEQFF.

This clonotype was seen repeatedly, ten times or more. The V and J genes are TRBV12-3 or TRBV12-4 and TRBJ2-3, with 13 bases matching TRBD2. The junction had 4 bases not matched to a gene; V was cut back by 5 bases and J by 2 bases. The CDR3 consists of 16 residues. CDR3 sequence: CASSTTSGRATDTQYF. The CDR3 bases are TGTGCCAGCAGTACAACTAGCGGGAGGGCCACAGATACGCAGTATTTT.

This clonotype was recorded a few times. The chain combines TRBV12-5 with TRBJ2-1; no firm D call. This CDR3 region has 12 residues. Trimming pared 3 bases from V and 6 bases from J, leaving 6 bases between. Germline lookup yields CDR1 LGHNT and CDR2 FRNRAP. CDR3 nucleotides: TGTGCTAGTGGTTTATCGGGCAATGAGCAGTTCTTC. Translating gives CASGLSGNEQFF.

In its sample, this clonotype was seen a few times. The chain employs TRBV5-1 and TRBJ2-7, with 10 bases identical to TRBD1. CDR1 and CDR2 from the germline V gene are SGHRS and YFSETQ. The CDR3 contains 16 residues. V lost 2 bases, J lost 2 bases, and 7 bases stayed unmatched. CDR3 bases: TGCGCCAGCAGCTTAACCAGGACAGGGGGAGCCTACGAGCAGTACTTC. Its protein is CASSLTRTGGAYEQYF.

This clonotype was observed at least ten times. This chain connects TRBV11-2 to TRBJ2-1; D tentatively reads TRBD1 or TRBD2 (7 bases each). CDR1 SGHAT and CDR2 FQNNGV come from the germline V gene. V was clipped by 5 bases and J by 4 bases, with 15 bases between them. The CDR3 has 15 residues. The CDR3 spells CASSPQGRVYNEQFF. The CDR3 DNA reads TGTGCCAGCAGCCCACAGGGGAGGGTTTACAATGAGCAGTTCTTC. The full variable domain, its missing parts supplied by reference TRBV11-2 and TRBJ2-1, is EAGVAQSPRYKIIEKRQSVAFWCNPISGHATLYWYQQILGQGPKLLIQFQNNGVVDDSQLPKDRFSAERLKGVDSTLKIQPAKLEDSAVYLCASSPQGRVYNEQFFGPGTRLTVL.

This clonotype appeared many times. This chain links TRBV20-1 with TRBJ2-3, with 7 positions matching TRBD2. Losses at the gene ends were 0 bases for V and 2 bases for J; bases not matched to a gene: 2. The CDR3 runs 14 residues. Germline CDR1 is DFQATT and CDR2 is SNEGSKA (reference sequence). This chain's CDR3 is CSAREGTTTDTQYF. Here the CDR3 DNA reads TGCAGTGCTAGAGAAGGGACTACCACAGATACGCAGTATTTT.

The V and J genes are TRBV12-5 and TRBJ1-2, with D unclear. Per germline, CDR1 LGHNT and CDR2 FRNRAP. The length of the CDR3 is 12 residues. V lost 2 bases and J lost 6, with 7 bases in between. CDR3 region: CASGLPPNGYTF. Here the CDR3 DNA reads TGTGCTAGTGGTTTGCCTCCGAATGGCTACACCTTC.

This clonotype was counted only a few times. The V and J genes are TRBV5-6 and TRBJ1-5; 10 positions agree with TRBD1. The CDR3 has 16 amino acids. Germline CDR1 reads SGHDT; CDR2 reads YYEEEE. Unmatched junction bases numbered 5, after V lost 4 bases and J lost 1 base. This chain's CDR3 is CASSDGTGASNQPQHF. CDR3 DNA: TGTGCCAGCAGCGACGGGACAGGGGCCAGCAATCAGCCCCAGCATTTT.

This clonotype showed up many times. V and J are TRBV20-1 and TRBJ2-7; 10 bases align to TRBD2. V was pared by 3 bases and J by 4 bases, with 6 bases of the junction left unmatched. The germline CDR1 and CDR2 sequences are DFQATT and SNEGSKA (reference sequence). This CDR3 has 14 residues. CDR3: CSASRLAGEYEQYF. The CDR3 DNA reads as TGCAGTGCTAGTCGGCTAGCGGGGGAATACGAGCAGTACTTC.

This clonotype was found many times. The CDR3 DNA is TGTGCCAGCGGGACACAGCAGGGGATCAATCAGCCCCAGCATTTT. Residues: CASGTQQGINQPQHF. This chain joins TRBV19 and TRBJ1-5, with D possibly matching TRBD1 (6 bases). V shed 9 bases and J shed 3 bases, with 18 bases lying between them. This CDR3 is 15 amino acids long. Germline values: CDR1 LNHDA, CDR2 SQIVND (reference sequence).